This T cell receptor (beta chain) was sequenced in a study of T cells after yellow fever vaccination. A note on this clonotype: The antigen is undetermined.

Whole-study findings and limits: Relatively few clonotypes were ones that appeared in both CD4 and CD8 compartments. Abundant clonotypes from the bulk population could contaminate FACS-sorted repertoires.

Universal primer sites and UMIs were introduced during 5'RACE template-switching synthesis of TCR cDNA. TCRdb analysed the 5' RACE reads with MiXCR anew, one entry per CDR3 protein. This table holds about 550,000 distinct CDR3 sequences, 15% to 20% found once. This CDR3 contains 14 residues. Trimming removed 2 bases at V and 7 bases at J, with 17 bases between. Germline V gene lookup returns CDR1 DFQATT and CDR2 SNEGSKA (reference sequence). This TCR derives from a young man who received the YFV17D yellow fever vaccine. The J gene is TRBJ2-5, the V gene TRBV20-1; D possibly corresponds to TRBD2 (7 bases). The sequencing here drew on PBMCs, taken 15 days after the yellow fever booster vaccination. The CDR3 DNA sequence: TGCAGTGCTAGATCCCCCGGGGGGCCAGGGACCCAGTACTTC. Translation: CSARSPGGPGTQYF.